This T cell receptor beta chain was retrieved from a study of Ad26.COV2.S vaccination and SARS-CoV-2 variants. Whole-study context: The authors gave Ad26.COV2.S intramuscularly, either once or twice 56 days apart.

Trimming left V 6 bases short and J 5 bases short, with 25 bases between. The CDR3 has 18 residues. Germline V gene data show CDR1 as SGHAT and CDR2 as FQNNGV. TCRdb's table, derived via immunoSEQ multiplex PCR, lists solely in-frame clones and lacks some. This table has about 350,000 clones, about 85% appearing once. Treatment of the sample: around 19 received Ad26.COV2.S at low or high dose, single or two shots; roughly five received placebo; per-sample allocation not given. Following the first vaccine or placebo injection, samples were taken on day 63. The rearrangement uses TRBV11-2 and TRBJ2-2, with D unresolved. The sequenced sample was peripheral blood, obtained in a trial of Ad26.COV2.S vaccine versus placebo. The origin of this receptor is a person aged 18-60 years who received the Ad26.COV2.S COVID-19 vaccine or a placebo. Here the CDR3 DNA reads TGTGCCAGCAGAGATTCACGGTTTCACGTAGTAGGAACCGGGGAGCTGTTTTTT. Its protein is CASRDSRFHVVGTGELFF.